The 3 T cell receptor beta chains below come from one sample, sequenced in a study of CD8 T cells in ankylosing spondylitis. Broader study findings: Characteristic, it appeared, of ankylosing spondylitis blood was a TCR beta motif of fewer than 10 highly homologous variants.

These receptors have no identified antigens. MiXCR, run by TCRdb on the 5' RACE reads, gives a single entry per CDR3 protein. This sample has roughly 670,000 distinct CDR3 sequences, with roughly 19% found just once. Sequencing was carried out using blood, either unsorted or a sorted T cell fraction (not recorded which). The receptors come from a male donor with ankylosing spondylitis.

This rearrangement joins TRBV5-1 to TRBJ2-7; 9 bases are a match to TRBD1. The germline gives CDR1 SGHRS, CDR2 YFSETQ. There are 15 residues in the CDR3. V trimming: 0 bases; J trimming: 5 bases; junction bases outside the gene matches: 6. CDR3 nucleotide sequence: TGCGCCAGCAGCTTGGCCGGACAGGGGCACAACGAGCAGTACTTC. Translating gives CASSLAGQGHNEQYF.

In this sample, this clonotype turned up a few times. V and J are TRBV9 and TRBJ1-1; 8 positions agree with TRBD1. The CDR3 is 14 amino acids. Germline CDR1 SGDLS, CDR2 YYNGEE. V dropped 3 bases and J dropped 4; count of bases not matched to a gene: 5. The CDR3 sequence: CASSAGTGITEAFF. For the CDR3, the DNA is TGTGCCAGCAGCGCCGGGACAGGCATCACTGAAGCTTTCTTT.

In its sample, this clonotype was seen many times. V and J are TRBV18 and TRBJ1-2, with D unresolved. Trimming took 6 bases from V and 6 from J, leaving 8 bases between them. Germline loops: CDR1 KGHSH, CDR2 LQKENI. The CDR3 spans 11 residues. The CDR3 DNA reads as TGTGCCAGCTCTCAGAAGGATGGCTACACCTTC. Amino acid sequence: CASSQKDGYTF.